This record covers a single TCR beta chain. The data originate from a study of T cell changes during pregnancy in multiple sclerosis. Profiling relied on immunoSEQ multiplex PCR, and the TCRdb table lists in-frame clones only, not all of them. The data contain about 44,000 clones, about 88% of them singletons. J lost 8 bases, V lost 8 bases, and 11 bases had no gene match. CDR3 size: 13 residues. Germline V gene sequence: CDR1 SQVTM, CDR2 ANQGSEA. The gene calls are TRBV29-1 and TRBJ2-1; 8 bases are shared with TRBD2. The sample consisted of CD4+ T cells from peripheral blood mononuclear cells, taken in the first trimester of pregnancy. This sequence was found in a female donor with multiple sclerosis, enrolled in a pregnancy study. DNA for the CDR3: TGCAGCTTAATAGCGGGAACGATCGATGAGCAGTTCTTC. The encoded protein is CSLIAGTIDEQFF.